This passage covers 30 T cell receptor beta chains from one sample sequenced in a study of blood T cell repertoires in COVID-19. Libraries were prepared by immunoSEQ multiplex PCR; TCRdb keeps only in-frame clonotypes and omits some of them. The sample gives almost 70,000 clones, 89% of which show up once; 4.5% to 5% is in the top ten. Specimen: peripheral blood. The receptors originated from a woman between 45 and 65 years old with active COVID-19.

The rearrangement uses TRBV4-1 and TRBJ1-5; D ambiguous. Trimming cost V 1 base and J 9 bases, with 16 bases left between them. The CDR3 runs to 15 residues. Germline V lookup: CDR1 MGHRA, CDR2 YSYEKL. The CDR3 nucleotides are TGCGCCAGCAGCCAAGTACAAGCGGGGAGCGGGCCCCAGCATTTT. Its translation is CASSQVQAGSGPQHF.

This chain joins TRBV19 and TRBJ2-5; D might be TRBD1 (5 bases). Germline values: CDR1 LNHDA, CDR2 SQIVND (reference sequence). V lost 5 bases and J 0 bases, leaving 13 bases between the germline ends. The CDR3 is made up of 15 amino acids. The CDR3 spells CASSPRANNQETQYF. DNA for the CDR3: TGTGCCAGTAGTCCCAGGGCAAATAACCAAGAGACCCAGTACTTC.

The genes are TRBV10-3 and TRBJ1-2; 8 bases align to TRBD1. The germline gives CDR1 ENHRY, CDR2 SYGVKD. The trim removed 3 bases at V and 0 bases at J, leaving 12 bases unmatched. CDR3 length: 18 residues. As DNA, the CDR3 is TGTGCCATCAGTGATTTATTGGGGACAGGAGCTTCTAACTATGGCTACACCTTC. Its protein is CAISDLLGTGASNYGYTF.

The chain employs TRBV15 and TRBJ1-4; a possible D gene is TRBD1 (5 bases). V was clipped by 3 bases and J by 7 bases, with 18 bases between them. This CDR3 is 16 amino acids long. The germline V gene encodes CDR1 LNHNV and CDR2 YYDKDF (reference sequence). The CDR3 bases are TGTGCCACCAGCAGCCCCCAGGGTAGCATTGGTGAAAAACTGTTTTTT. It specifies CATSSPQGSIGEKLFF.

CDR3 protein: CASSQVDMGLAGNNEQFF. CDR3 nucleotides: TGCGCCAGCAGCCAAGTTGATATGGGACTAGCGGGGAACAATGAGCAGTTCTTC. The rearrangement links TRBV4-1 to TRBJ2-1, with 13 nucleotides matching TRBD2. CDR1 is MGHRA, CDR2 YSYEKL, per germline. Trimming cost V 1 base and J 5 bases; bases outside gene matches: 8. The CDR3 has 18 residues.

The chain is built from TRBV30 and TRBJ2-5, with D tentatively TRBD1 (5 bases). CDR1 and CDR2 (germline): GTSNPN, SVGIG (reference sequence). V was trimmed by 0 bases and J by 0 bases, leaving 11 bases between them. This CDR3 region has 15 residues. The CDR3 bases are TGTGCCTGGAGTGTAGGGGCAGCCCACCAAGAGACCCAGTACTTC. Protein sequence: CAWSVGAAHQETQYF.

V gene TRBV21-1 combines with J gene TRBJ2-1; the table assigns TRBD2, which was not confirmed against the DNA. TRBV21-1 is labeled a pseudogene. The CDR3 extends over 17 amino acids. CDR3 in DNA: TGTGCCAGCAGCCTTGGACTAGCGGGAGTTCTTGGGGATGAGCAGTTCTTC. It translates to CASSLGLAGVLGDEQFF.

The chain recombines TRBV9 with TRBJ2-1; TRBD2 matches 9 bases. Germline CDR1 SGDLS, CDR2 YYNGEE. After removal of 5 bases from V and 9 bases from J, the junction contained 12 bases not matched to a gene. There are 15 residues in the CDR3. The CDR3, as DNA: TGTGCCAGCAGTTCCCTAGCGGGGTCGGGACTTGAGCAGTTCTTC. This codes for CASSSLAGSGLEQFF.

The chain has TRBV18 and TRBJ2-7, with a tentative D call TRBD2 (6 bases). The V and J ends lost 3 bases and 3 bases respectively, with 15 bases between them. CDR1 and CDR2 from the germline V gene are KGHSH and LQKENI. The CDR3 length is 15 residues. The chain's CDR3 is CASSPEAGPNYEQYF. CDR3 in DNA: TGTGCCAGCTCACCGGAAGCGGGCCCCAACTACGAGCAGTACTTC.

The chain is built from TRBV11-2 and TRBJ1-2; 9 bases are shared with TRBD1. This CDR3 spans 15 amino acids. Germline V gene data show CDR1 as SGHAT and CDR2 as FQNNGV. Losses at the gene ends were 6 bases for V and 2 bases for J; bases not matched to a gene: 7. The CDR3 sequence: CASRRPGQGNYGYTF. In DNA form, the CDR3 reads TGTGCCAGCAGACGCCCGGGACAGGGAAACTATGGCTACACCTTC.

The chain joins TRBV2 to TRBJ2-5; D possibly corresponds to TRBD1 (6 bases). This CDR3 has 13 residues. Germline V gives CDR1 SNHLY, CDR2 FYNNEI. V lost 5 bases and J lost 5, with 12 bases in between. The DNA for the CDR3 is TGTGCCAGCAGTACAGGGCTGTTCGAGACCCAGTACTTC. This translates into CASSTGLFETQYF.

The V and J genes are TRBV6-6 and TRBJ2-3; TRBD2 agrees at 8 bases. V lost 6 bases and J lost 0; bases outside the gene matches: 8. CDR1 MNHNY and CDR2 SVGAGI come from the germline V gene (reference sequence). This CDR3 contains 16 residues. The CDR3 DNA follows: TGTGCCAGCAGATCCACAGCGGGAGTGAGCACAGATACGCAGTATTTT. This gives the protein CASRSTAGVSTDTQYF.

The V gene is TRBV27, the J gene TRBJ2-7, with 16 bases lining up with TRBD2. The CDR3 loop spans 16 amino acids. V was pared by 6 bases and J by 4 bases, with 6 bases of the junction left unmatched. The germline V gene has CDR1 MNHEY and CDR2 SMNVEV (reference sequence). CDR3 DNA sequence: TGTGCCAGCAGCCCGGGACTAGCGGGAGGGTATTACGAGCAGTACTTC. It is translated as CASSPGLAGGYYEQYF.

The DNA for the CDR3 is TGTGCCAGCAGCAACCGGGACAGGGGGGAAAACACCATATATTTT. The encoded protein is CASSNRDRGENTIYF. The V gene is TRBV11-2, the J gene TRBJ1-3; 11 positions match TRBD1. V lost 5 bases and J lost 6; bases outside the gene matches: 6. CDR1 SGHAT and CDR2 FQNNGV come from the germline V gene. The CDR3 runs to 15 residues.

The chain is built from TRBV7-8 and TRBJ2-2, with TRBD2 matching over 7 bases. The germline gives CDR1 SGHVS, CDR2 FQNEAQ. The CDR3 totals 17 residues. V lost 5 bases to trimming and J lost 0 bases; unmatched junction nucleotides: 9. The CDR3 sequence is CASSPTWLAANTGELFF. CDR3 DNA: TGTGCCAGCAGCCCAACCTGGCTAGCGGCGAACACCGGGGAGCTGTTTTTT.

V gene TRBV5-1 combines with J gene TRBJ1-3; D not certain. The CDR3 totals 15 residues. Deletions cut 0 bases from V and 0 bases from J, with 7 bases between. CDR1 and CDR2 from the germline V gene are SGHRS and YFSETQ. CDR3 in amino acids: CASSLDPSSGNTIYF. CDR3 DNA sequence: TGCGCCAGCAGCTTGGACCCGAGCTCTGGAAACACCATATATTTT.

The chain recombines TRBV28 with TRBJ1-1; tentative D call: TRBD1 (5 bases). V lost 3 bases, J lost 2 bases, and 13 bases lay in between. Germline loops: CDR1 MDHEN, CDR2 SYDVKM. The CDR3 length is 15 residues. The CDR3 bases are TGTGCCAGCAGTTTTGCCGCAGGGTCAAACACTGAAGCTTTCTTT. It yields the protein CASSFAAGSNTEAFF. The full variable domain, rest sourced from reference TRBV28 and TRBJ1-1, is DVKVTQSSRYLVKRTGEKVFLECVQDMDHENMFWYRQDPGLGLRLIYFSYDVKMKEKGDIPEGYSVSREKKERFSLILESASTNQTSMYLCASSFAAGSNTEAFFGQGTRLTVV.

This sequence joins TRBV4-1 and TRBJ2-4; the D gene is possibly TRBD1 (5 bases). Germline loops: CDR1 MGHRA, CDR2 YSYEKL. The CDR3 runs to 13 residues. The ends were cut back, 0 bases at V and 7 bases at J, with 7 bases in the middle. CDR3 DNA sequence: TGCGCCAGCAGCCAAGATCCAGGGAACATTCAGTACTTC. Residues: CASSQDPGNIQYF.

The CDR3 here is CASSAGTRHYSSYEQYF. DNA for the CDR3: TGTGCCAGCAGCGCGGGGACGCGCCACTACTCCTCCTACGAGCAGTACTTC. The V gene is TRBV21-1, the J gene TRBJ2-7; whether TRBD2, the table's D call, matches the DNA was not checked. TRBV21-1 constitutes a pseudogene. CDR3 length equals 17 residues.

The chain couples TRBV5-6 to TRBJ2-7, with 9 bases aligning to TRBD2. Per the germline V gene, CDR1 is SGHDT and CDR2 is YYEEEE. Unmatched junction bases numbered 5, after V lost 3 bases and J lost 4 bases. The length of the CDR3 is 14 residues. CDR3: CASSSPSGKYEQYF. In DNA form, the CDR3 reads TGTGCCAGCAGCTCCCCTAGCGGGAAATACGAGCAGTACTTC.

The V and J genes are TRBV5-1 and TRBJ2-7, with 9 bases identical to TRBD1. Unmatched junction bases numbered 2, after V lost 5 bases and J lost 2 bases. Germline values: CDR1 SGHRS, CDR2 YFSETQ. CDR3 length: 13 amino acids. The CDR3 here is CASSGTGPYEQYF. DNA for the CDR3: TGCGCCAGCAGTGGGACAGGGCCCTACGAGCAGTACTTC.

CDR3 residues: CASRGDSQNQPQHF. The CDR3 region has the DNA TGTGCCAGCAGGGGCGACAGCCAGAATCAGCCCCAGCATTTT. The chain uses TRBV2 and TRBJ1-5, with D possibly matching TRBD1 (5 bases). Germline loops: CDR1 SNHLY, CDR2 FYNNEI. Trimming left V 6 bases short and J 4 bases short, with 13 bases between. This CDR3 region has 14 residues.

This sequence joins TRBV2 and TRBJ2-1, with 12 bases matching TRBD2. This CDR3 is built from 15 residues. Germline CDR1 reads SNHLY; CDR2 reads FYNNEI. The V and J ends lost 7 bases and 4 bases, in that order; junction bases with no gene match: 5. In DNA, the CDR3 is TGTGCCAGCACCAGGCTAGCGGGAGGGTACAATGAGCAGTTCTTC. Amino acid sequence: CASTRLAGGYNEQFF.

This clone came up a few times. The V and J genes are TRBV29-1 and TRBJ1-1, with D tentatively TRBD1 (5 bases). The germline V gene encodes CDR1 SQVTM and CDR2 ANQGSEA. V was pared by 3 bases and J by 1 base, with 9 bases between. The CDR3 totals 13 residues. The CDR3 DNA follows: TGCAGCGTTGATCAGGGTGGGAACACTGAAGCTTTCTTT. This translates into CSVDQGGNTEAFF.

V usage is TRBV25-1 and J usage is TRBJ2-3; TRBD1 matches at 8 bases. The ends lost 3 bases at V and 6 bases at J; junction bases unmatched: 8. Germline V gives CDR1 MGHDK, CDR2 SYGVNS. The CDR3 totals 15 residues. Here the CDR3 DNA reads TGTGCCAGCAGTGATACGACAGGGGACCCCGATACGCAGTATTTT. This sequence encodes CASSDTTGDPDTQYF.

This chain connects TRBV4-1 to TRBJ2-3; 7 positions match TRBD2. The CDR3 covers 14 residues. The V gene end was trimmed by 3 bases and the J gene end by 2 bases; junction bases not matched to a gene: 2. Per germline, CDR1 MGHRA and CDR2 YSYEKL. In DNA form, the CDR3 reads TGCGCCAGCAGCCACGGGACTAACACAGATACGCAGTATTTT. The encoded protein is CASSHGTNTDTQYF.

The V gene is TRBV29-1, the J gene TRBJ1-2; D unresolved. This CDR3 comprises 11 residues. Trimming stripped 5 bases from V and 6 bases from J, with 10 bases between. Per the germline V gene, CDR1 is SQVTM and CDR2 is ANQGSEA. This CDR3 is CSVHDTHGYTF. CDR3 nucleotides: TGCAGCGTTCACGACACCCATGGCTACACCTTC.

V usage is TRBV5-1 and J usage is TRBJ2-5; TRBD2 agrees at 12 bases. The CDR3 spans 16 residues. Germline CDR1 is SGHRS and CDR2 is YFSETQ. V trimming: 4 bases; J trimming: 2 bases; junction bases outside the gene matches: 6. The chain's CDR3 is CASSKTSGGTQETQYF. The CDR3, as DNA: TGCGCCAGCAGCAAGACTAGCGGGGGAACGCAAGAGACCCAGTACTTC. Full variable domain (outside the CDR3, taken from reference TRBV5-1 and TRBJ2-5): KAGVTQTPRYLIKTRGQQVTLSCSPISGHRSVSWYQQTPGQGLQFLFEYFSETQRNKGNFPGRFSGRQFSNSRSEMNVSTLELGDSALYLCASSKTSGGTQETQYFGPGTRLLVL.

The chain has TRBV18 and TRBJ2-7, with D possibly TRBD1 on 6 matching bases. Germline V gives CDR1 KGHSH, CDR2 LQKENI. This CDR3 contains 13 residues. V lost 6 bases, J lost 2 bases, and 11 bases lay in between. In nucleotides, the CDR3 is TGTGCCAGCTCCCGGGACAACACCTACGAGCAGTACTTC. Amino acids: CASSRDNTYEQYF.

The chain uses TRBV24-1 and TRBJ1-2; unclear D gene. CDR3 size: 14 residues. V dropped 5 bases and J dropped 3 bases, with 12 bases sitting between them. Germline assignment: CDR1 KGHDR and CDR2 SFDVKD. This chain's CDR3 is CATSADTYDYGYTF. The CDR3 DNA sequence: TGTGCCACCAGTGCCGACACCTATGACTATGGCTACACCTTC.